This T cell receptor beta chain is from a study of human thymus T cells. The CDR3 consists of 17 residues. CDR1 is LGHNA and CDR2 is YNFKEQ in the germline V gene. The V end was cut by 0 bases, the J end by 5 bases, with 19 bases between. Assay used: immunoSEQ multiplex PCR; TCRdb lists only in-frame clones, some missing. The table records about 78,000 clones, approximately 96% of them present only once. The study used thymus tissue resected during corrective heart surgery. The chain couples TRBV4-2 to TRBJ1-1, with D uncertain. The receptor's source is a boy under three years old with a congenital heart defect but otherwise immunologically healthy. The material sequenced was thymus tissue. CDR3 loop: CASSQDPRGWIKTEAFF. The DNA of the CDR3 is TGTGCCAGCAGCCAAGACCCCCGTGGGTGGATAAAAACTGAAGCTTTCTTT.